These 23 T cell receptor beta chains originate from one sample sequenced in a study of CD8 T cells in ankylosing spondylitis. Study observations and caveats: Ankylosing spondylitis blood appeared to be characterized by a TCR beta motif of 7 to 9 highly homologous variants.

TCRdb itself ran the 5' RACE reads through MiXCR, one entry per CDR3 protein. In the table there are some 800,000 distinct CDR3 sequences, about 12% of which are singletons. For these TCRs, the target antigens are not known. Specimen: blood, either unsorted or a sorted T cell fraction (not recorded which). The receptors were sampled from a male donor with ankylosing spondylitis.

The chain uses TRBV4-3 and TRBJ1-2; D remains ambiguous. CDR1 and CDR2 from the germline V gene are LGHNA and YSLEER. V lost 0 bases, J lost 8 bases, and 13 bases lay in between. The CDR3 spans 14 residues. For the CDR3, the DNA is TGCGCCAGCAGCCAAGATTTGGGAGGGATCGGCTACACCTTC. This codes for CASSQDLGGIGYTF.

A few counts support this clonotype. The genes are TRBV7-8 and TRBJ2-3; D is unclear. V gave up 4 bases and J gave up 4 bases, with 12 bases separating them. Germline loops: CDR1 SGHVS, CDR2 FQNEAQ. The CDR3 is 14 amino acids. The chain's CDR3 is CASSWGRPPDTQYF. CDR3 DNA: TGTGCCAGCAGCTGGGGTAGACCTCCAGATACGCAGTATTTT.

V and J are TRBV20-1 and TRBJ2-5, with TRBD1 matching over 8 bases. CDR3 size: 15 residues. V was clipped by 2 bases and J by 0 bases; unmatched bases: 5. CDR1 DFQATT and CDR2 SNEGSKA come from the germline V gene (reference sequence). CDR3 in amino acids: CSARKTGVYQETQYF. The CDR3 DNA reads TGCAGTGCTAGAAAGACAGGGGTGTACCAAGAGACCCAGTACTTC.

V gene TRBV10-2 combines with J gene TRBJ2-3; the D gene is possibly TRBD2 (6 bases). The CDR3 consists of 15 residues. V lost 7 bases and J 1 base, leaving 15 bases between the germline ends. Germline V CDR1 and CDR2: WSHSY, SAAADI. The CDR3 here is CASNEAGRGTDTQYF. The CDR3 DNA reads TGCGCCAGCAACGAGGCGGGACGGGGCACAGATACGCAGTATTTT.

V is TRBV10-3 and J is TRBJ1-2; D is possibly TRBD1 (6 bases). The CDR3 is made up of 16 amino acids. The V end was cut by 10 bases, the J end by 1 base, with 22 bases between. Germline V CDR1 and CDR2: ENHRY, SYGVKD. The CDR3 DNA is TGTGCCACGGGGCGTCATGGACAGAACTATAACTATGGCTACACCTTC. It specifies CATGRHGQNYNYGYTF.

The chain uses TRBV20-1 and TRBJ2-2; the match to TRBD2 covers 10 bases. The trim removed 4 bases at V and 6 bases at J, leaving 5 bases unmatched. Per germline, CDR1 DFQATT and CDR2 SNEGSKA (reference sequence). This CDR3 contains 14 residues. The CDR3 coding sequence is TGCAGTGCTATAGCGGGGGGTTACGCCGGGGAGCTGTTTTTT. It translates to CSAIAGGYAGELFF.

The sample holds many counts of this clonotype. The chain has TRBV20-1 and TRBJ2-7; D possibly corresponds to TRBD2 (5 bases). V was cut by 1 base and J by 4 bases, with 8 bases left in between. The CDR3 runs 12 residues. CDR1 and CDR2 from the germline V gene are DFQATT and SNEGSKA (reference sequence). In DNA, the CDR3 is TGCAGTGCTAGAGGAGGGCGGTACGAGCAGTACTTC. This translates into CSARGGRYEQYF.

V usage is TRBV20-1 and J usage is TRBJ2-7; 10 bases line up with TRBD2. The junction had 6 bases not matched to a gene; V was cut back by 6 bases and J by 1 base. Germline lookup yields CDR1 DFQATT and CDR2 SNEGSKA (reference sequence). The length of the CDR3 is 14 residues. CDR3 sequence (DNA): TGCAGTGCCATGGGACTAGCGATTTCCTACGAGCAGTACTTC. Its protein is CSAMGLAISYEQYF.

The table lists this clonotype with a count of one. J is TRBJ1-1 and V is TRBV18; D not certain. The CDR3 has 15 amino acids. Trimming stripped 3 bases from V and 0 bases from J, with 11 bases between. Germline V gene sequence: CDR1 KGHSH, CDR2 LQKENI. The CDR3 DNA sequence: TGTGCCAGCTCACCGGGAACGAGGTTGAACACTGAAGCTTTCTTT. Residues: CASSPGTRLNTEAFF.

V is TRBV5-1 and J is TRBJ2-3; D may match TRBD1 or TRBD2 (6 bases each). This CDR3 has 16 amino acids. Looked up from germline, CDR1 is SGHRS and CDR2 is YFSETQ. V gave up 0 bases and J gave up 5 bases, with 16 bases separating them. In nucleotides, the CDR3 is TGCGCCAGCAGCTTGGCCGGTAGGGGGGCCCAAGATACGCAGTATTTT. Protein sequence: CASSLAGRGAQDTQYF.

This clonotype was detected ten times or more. This chain uses TRBV6-5 with TRBJ1-5; D unclear. V dropped 0 bases and J dropped 4 bases, with 10 bases sitting between them. The germline CDR1 and CDR2 sequences are MNHEY and SVGAGI. The CDR3 has 15 amino acids. CDR3 bases: TGTGCCAGCAGTTACTCGTACGGGGAGAATCAGCCCCAGCATTTT. This encodes CASSYSYGENQPQHF.

V and J are TRBV7-6 and TRBJ2-7; 9 bases are a match to TRBD1. Per germline, CDR1 SGHVS and CDR2 FNYEAQ. J lost 7 bases, V lost 5 bases, and 6 bases had no gene match. The CDR3 spans 13 residues. The CDR3 coding sequence is TGTGCCAGCAGCCTACAGGGGGCGCGGGAGCAGTACTTC. Protein: CASSLQGAREQYF.

This clonotype was counted a few times. The gene calls are TRBV5-1 and TRBJ2-1; 7 bases agree with TRBD2. The germline V gene has CDR1 SGHRS and CDR2 YFSETQ. CDR3 length: 15 amino acids. V shed 1 base and J 2 bases; nucleotides not matched to a gene: 3. Written as DNA, the CDR3 is TGCGCCAGCAGCTTGACTAGCGTGACCTACAATGAGCAGTTCTTC. This gives the protein CASSLTSVTYNEQFF.

There are a few counts of this clonotype. The chain has TRBV5-1 and TRBJ2-1, with no clear D. CDR1 SGHRS and CDR2 YFSETQ come from the germline V gene. Trimming stripped 1 base from V and 4 bases from J, with 18 bases between. This CDR3 is 17 amino acids long. The CDR3 DNA reads as TGCGCCAGCAGCTTGACATTGTCCCAAGGTGTATACAATGAGCAGTTCTTC. This gives the protein CASSLTLSQGVYNEQFF. Together with reference TRBV5-1 and TRBJ2-1, the CDR3 gives the full variable domain: KAGVTQTPRYLIKTRGQQVTLSCSPISGHRSVSWYQQTPGQGLQFLFEYFSETQRNKGNFPGRFSGRQFSNSRSEMNVSTLELGDSALYLCASSLTLSQGVYNEQFFGPGTRLTVL.

The sample holds many counts of this clonotype. The V and J genes are TRBV20-1 and TRBJ1-5, with a weak D call TRBD1 (5 bases). In germline, CDR1 is DFQATT, CDR2 SNEGSKA (reference sequence). V lost 5 bases and J lost 7, with 15 bases in between. This CDR3 is built from 13 residues. The CDR3 DNA sequence: TGCAGTGCTCTAGGAGGGACCGGGCAGCCCCAGCATTTT. Amino acid sequence: CSALGGTGQPQHF.

This clonotype was picked up a small number of times. J is TRBJ2-5 and V is TRBV5-1, with TRBD2 matching 9 bases. The J segment lost 4 bases and the V segment lost 6 bases, leaving 7 bases of the junction unmatched. CDR1 and CDR2 from the germline V gene are SGHRS and YFSETQ. The CDR3 is made up of 14 amino acids. The CDR3 spells CASTPAGGGETQYF. CDR3 DNA sequence: TGCGCCAGCACCCCCGCGGGGGGGGGAGAGACCCAGTACTTC.

This clonotype was observed a handful of times. The chain has TRBV6-5 and TRBJ2-1, with 11 bases fitting TRBD2. Germline V lookup: CDR1 MNHEY, CDR2 SVGAGI. V dropped 6 bases and J dropped 4; count of bases not matched to a gene: 5. The CDR3 runs 15 residues. The chain's CDR3 is CASRYRTSGYNEQFF. The CDR3, as DNA: TGTGCCAGCAGATACCGGACTAGCGGGTACAATGAGCAGTTCTTC.

The CDR3 DNA reads as TGTGCCAGCTTCTCCCTGTGGGGGCATGACACTGAAGCTTTCTTT. This gives the protein CASFSLWGHDTEAFF. The chain employs TRBV28 and TRBJ1-1, with D maybe TRBD1 (6 bases). V was clipped by 8 bases and J by 3 bases, with 19 bases between them. The CDR3 runs 15 residues. Germline assignment: CDR1 MDHEN and CDR2 SYDVKM.

This clonotype was seen more than once but under ten times. This chain uses TRBV10-3 with TRBJ2-2; the D is unclear. The V end was cut by 3 bases, the J end by 9 bases, with 8 bases between. Germline lookup yields CDR1 ENHRY and CDR2 SYGVKD. The CDR3 has 12 residues. Here the CDR3 reads CAISDRSRELFF. CDR3 DNA: TGTGCCATCAGTGACAGGAGTCGGGAGCTGTTTTTT.

This clonotype has just a few counts. V and J are TRBV20-1 and TRBJ2-1; D might be TRBD2 (5 bases). The CDR3 extends over 14 amino acids. The V gene's germline CDR1 is DFQATT and CDR2 SNEGSKA (reference sequence). V was clipped by 0 bases and J by 6 bases, with 12 bases between them. CDR3 sequence (DNA): TGCAGTGCTAGAGATACTTGGACTCCCAATGAGCAGTTCTTC. It encodes CSARDTWTPNEQFF.

This clonotype was counted between two and nine times. V usage is TRBV6-1 and J usage is TRBJ1-5; D gene uncertain. Trimming stripped 8 bases from V and 7 bases from J, with 15 bases between. Germline V gene data show CDR1 as MNHNS and CDR2 as SASEGT. This CDR3 is 13 amino acids long. The chain's CDR3 is CASGSSFGQPQHF. In DNA form, the CDR3 reads TGTGCCAGCGGCAGCTCCTTCGGACAGCCCCAGCATTTT.

CDR3 coding DNA: TGTGCCAGCAGTTTGATTCAGACCTACGAGCAGTACTTC. Protein sequence: CASSLIQTYEQYF. The chain employs TRBV28 and TRBJ2-7; D uncertain. The CDR3 runs 13 residues. Germline CDR1 and CDR2: MDHEN and SYDVKM. The V and J ends lost 3 bases and 2 bases respectively, with 8 bases between them.

This clonotype was counted only a few times. The rearrangement joins TRBV7-3 to TRBJ2-2; D might be TRBD1 (6 bases). In germline, CDR1 is SGHTA, CDR2 FQGTGA. Trimming stripped 3 bases from V and 2 bases from J, with 13 bases between. This CDR3 is 16 amino acids long. The CDR3 DNA is TGTGCCAGCAGCTTCGGCAGGGGACAAAACACCGGGGAGCTGTTTTTT. This translates into CASSFGRGQNTGELFF. The full variable domain, completed using reference TRBV7-3 and TRBJ2-2, is GAGVSQTPSNKVTEKGKYVELRCDPISGHTALYWYRQSLGQGPEFLIYFQGTGAADDSGLPNDRFFAVRPEGSVSTLKIQRTERGDSAVYLCASSFGRGQNTGELFFGEGSRLTVL.